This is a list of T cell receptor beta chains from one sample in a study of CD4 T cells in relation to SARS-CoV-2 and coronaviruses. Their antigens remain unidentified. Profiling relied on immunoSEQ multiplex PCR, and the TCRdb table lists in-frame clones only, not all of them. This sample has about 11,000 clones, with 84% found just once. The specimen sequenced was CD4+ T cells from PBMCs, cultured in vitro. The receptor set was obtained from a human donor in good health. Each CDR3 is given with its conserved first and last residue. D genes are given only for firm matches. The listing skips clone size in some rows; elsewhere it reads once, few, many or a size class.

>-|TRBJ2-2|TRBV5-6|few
CASSFHGELFF
TGTGCCAGCAGCTTTCACGGGGAGCTGTTTTTT
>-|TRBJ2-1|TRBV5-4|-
CASSRGGDSLYNEQFF
TGTGCCAGCAGCCGAGGCGGGGACTCCTTGTACAATGAGCAGTTCTTC
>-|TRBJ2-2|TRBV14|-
CASSPRTTYTGELFF
TGTGCCAGCAGCCCCAGGACTACCTACACCGGGGAGCTGTTTTTT
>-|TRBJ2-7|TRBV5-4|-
CASSLGPSGRRTAEQYF
TGTGCCAGCAGCTTGGGGCCCTCCGGGCGGAGAACCGCCGAGCAGTACTTC
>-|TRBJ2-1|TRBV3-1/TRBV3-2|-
CASSQTAGNEQFF
TGTGCCAGCAGCCAAACAGCCGGGAATGAGCAGTTCTTC
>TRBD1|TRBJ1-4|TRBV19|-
CASTTTGTYEKLFF
TGTGCCAGTACCACGACAGGGACGTACGAAAAACTGTTTTTT
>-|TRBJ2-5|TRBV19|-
CASSSGMGGRETQYF
TGTGCCAGTAGTTCGGGGATGGGGGGACGGGAGACCCAGTACTTC
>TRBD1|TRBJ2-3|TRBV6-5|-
CASSNRDSYTDTQYF
TGTGCCAGCAGTAACCGGGACAGCTACACAGATACGCAGTATTTT
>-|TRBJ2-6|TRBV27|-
CASSVDLSGANVLTF
TGTGCCAGCAGTGTGGACCTTTCTGGGGCCAACGTCCTGACTTTC
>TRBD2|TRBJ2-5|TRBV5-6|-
CASSLAGDQETQYF
TGTGCCAGCAGCCTAGCGGGAGACCAAGAGACCCAGTACTTC
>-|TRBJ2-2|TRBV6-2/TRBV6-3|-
CASSGGRAGFTGELFF
TGTGCCAGCAGTGGGGGGCGAGCGGGCTTCACCGGGGAGCTGTTTTTT
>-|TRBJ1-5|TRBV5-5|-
CASSFDDNRDKDQPQHF
TGTGCCAGCAGCTTTGACGACAACCGGGACAAAGATCAGCCCCAGCATTTT
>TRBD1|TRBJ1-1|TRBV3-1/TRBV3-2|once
CASSQAWTGAHTEAFF
TGTGCCAGCAGCCAAGCCTGGACAGGGGCCCATACTGAAGCTTTCTTT
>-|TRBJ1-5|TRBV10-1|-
CARQHQPQHF
TGCGCCAGACAGCATCAGCCCCAGCATTTT
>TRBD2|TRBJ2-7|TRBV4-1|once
CASSLGTSGRRGEQYF
TGCGCCAGCAGCCTCGGGACTAGCGGGAGGCGGGGGGAGCAGTACTTC
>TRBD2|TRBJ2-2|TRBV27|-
CASRTTSAGELFF
TGTGCCAGCAGAACGACTAGCGCCGGGGAGCTGTTTTTT
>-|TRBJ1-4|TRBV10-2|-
CASREPATNEKLFF
TGCGCCAGCAGGGAACCCGCAACTAATGAAAAACTGTTTTTT
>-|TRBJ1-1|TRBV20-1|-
CSASAGGGNIEAFF
TGCAGTGCTAGTGCTGGGGGGGGGAATATTGAAGCTTTCTTT
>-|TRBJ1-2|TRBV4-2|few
CASSQDTYYGYTF
TGTGCCAGCAGCCAGGACACCTACTATGGCTACACCTTC
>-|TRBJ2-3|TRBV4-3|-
CASSRVTSSDTQYF
TGCGCCAGCAGCCGCGTGACTAGTTCAGATACGCAGTATTTT
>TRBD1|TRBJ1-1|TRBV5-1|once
CASSLDRGQGTEAFF
TGCGCCAGCAGCTTGGACAGGGGGCAGGGCACTGAAGCTTTCTTT
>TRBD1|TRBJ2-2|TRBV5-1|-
CASSRDPGTGGSGELFF
TGCGCCAGCAGCAGGGATCCCGGGACAGGGGGCTCCGGGGAGCTGTTTTTT
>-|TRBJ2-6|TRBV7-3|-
CASSPWGGTGGLTF
TGTGCCAGCAGCCCGTGGGGGGGGACAGGCGGTCTGACTTTC